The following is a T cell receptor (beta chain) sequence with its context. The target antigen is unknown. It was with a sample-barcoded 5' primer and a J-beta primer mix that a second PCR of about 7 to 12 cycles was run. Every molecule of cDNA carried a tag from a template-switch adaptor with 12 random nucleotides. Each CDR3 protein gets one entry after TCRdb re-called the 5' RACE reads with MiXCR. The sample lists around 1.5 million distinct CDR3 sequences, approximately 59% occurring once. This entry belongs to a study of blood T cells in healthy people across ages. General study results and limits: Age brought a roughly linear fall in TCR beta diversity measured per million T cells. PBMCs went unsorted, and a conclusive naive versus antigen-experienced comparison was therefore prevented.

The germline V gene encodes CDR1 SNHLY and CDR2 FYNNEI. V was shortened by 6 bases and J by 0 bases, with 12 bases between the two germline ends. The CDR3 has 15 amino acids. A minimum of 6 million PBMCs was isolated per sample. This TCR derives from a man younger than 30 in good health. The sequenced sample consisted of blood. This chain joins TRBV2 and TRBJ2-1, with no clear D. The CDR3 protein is CASSGRFSSYNEQFF. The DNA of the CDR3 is TGTGCCAGCAGCGGCCGGTTCAGCTCCTACAATGAGCAGTTCTTC.